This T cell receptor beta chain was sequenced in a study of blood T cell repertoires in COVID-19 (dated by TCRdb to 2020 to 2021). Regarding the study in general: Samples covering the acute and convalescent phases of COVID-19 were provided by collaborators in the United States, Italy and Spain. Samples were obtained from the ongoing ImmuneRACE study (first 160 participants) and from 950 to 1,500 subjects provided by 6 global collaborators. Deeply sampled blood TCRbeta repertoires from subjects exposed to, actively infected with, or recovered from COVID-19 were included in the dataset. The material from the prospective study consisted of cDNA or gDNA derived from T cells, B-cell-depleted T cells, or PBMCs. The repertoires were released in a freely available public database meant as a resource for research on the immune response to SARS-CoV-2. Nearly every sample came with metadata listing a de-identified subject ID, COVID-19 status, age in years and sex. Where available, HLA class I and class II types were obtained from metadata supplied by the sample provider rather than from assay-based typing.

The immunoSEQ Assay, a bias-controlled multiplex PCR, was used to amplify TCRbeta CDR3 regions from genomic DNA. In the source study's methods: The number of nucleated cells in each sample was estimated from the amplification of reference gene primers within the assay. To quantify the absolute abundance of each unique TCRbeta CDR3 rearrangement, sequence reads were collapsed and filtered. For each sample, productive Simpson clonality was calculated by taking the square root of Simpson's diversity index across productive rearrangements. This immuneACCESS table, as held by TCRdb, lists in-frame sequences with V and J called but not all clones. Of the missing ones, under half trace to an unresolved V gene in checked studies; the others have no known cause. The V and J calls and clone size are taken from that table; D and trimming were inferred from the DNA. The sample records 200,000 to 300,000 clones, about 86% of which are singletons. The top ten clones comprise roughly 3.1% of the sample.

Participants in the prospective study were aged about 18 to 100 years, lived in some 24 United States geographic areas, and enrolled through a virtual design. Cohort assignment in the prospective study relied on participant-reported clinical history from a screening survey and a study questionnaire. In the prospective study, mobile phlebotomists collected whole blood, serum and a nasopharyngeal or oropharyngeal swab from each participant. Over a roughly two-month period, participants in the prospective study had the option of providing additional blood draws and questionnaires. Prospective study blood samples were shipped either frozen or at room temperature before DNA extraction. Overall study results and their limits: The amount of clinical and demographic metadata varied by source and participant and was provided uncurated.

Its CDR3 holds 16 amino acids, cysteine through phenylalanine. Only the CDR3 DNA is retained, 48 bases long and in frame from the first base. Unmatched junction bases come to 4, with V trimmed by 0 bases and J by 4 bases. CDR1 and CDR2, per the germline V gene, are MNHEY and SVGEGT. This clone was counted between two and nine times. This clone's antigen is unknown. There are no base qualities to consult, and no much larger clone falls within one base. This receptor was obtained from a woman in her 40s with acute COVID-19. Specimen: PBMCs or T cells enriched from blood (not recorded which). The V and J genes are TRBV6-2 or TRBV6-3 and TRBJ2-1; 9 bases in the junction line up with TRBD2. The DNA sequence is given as TGTGCCAGCAGTTACTCCATAGCGGGAGAATACAATGAGCAGTTCTTC. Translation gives CASSYSIAGEYNEQFF.